In this sample, the clone carrying this T cell receptor beta chain turned up a few times. Its antigen is unknown. V dropped 8 bases and J dropped 0 bases, with 18 bases sitting between them. The CDR3 has 16 residues. CDR1 LNHDA and CDR2 SQIVND come from the germline V gene (reference sequence). Method: immunoSEQ multiplex PCR; TCRdb's copy keeps in-frame clones and lacks some. This table has about 40,000 clones, 65% to 80% appearing once. The data stem from a study of CD4 T cells in relation to SARS-CoV-2 and coronaviruses. Background on the study: PBMCs were cultured with antigen for roughly 10 days before TCR beta sequencing. A couple of subjects were Hispanic; patients were fewer than ten males and a handful of females.

The sequence came from an adult with COVID-19. The V and J genes are TRBV19 and TRBJ2-3, with a tentative D call TRBD1 (6 bases). The specimen sequenced was memory CD4+ T cells from PBMCs, cultured in vitro. The CDR3 coding sequence is TGTGCCAGTCTGGGGACGGGACACCCTAGCACAGATACGCAGTATTTT. Its protein is CASLGTGHPSTDTQYF. The full variable domain, rest sourced from reference TRBV19 and TRBJ2-3, is DGGITQSPKYLFRKEGQNVTLSCEQNLNHDAMYWYRQDPGQGLRLIYYSQIVNDFQKGDIAEGYSVSREKKESFPLTVTSAQKNPTAFYLCASLGTGHPSTDTQYFGPGTRLTVL.